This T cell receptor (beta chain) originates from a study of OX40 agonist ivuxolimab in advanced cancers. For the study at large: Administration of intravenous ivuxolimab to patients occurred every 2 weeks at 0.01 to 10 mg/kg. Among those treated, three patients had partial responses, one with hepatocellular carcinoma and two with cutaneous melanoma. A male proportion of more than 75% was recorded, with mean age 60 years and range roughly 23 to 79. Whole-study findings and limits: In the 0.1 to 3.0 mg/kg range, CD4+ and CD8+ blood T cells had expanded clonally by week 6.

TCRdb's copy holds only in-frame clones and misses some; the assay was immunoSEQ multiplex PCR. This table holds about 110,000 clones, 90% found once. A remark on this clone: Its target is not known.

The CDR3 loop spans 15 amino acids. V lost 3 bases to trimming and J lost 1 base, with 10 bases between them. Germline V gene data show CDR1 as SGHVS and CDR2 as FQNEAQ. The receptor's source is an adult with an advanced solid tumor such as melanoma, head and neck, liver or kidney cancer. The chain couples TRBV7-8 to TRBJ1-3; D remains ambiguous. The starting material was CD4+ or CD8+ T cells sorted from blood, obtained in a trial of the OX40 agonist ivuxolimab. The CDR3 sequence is CASSFFGQSGNTIYF. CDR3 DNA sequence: TGTGCCAGCAGCTTCTTTGGCCAGTCTGGAAACACCATATATTTT.